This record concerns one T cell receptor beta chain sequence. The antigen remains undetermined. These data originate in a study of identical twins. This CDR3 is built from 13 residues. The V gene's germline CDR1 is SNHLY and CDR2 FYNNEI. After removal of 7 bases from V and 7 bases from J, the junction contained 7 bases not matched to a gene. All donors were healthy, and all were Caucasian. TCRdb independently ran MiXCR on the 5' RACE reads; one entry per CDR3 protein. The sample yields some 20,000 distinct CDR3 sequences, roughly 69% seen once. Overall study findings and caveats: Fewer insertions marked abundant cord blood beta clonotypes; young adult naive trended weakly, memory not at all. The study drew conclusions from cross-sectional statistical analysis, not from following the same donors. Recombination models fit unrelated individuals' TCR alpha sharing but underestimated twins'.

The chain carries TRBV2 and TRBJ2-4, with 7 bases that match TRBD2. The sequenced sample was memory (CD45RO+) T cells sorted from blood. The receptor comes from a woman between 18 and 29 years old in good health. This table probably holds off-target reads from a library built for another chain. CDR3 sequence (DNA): TGTGCCAGCATCGGGACTATTGCGAACATTCAGTACTTC. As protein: CASIGTIANIQYF.